The 12 T cell receptor beta chains presented below share a single source sample, sequenced in a study of blood T cell repertoires in COVID-19. Using immunoSEQ multiplex PCR, the repertoire was profiled, and TCRdb retains in-frame clones only, with some absent. The sample comprises around 110,000 clones, approximately 84% of which are singletons, and approximately 1.5% rests with the top ten. Specimen: peripheral blood. Receptor source: a middle-aged man with acute or convalescent COVID-19.

This chain links TRBV5-1 with TRBJ2-7; TRBD2 matches at 7 bases. After removal of 0 bases from V and 4 bases from J, the junction contained 13 bases not matched to a gene. Germline V gives CDR1 SGHRS, CDR2 YFSETQ. The CDR3 runs 17 residues. In nucleotides, the CDR3 is TGCGCCAGCAGCTTGGGGTGGATGGAGCGGGGAACTTACGAGCAGTACTTC. Translated: CASSLGWMERGTYEQYF.

This sequence joins TRBV4-1 and TRBJ2-6, with 10 bases fitting TRBD1. V lost 5 bases and J lost 1; bases outside the gene matches: 2. The CDR3 sequence is 16 residues long. Germline assignment: CDR1 MGHRA and CDR2 YSYEKL. The CDR3 bases are TGCGCCAGCAGCGGGACAGGGGTGTCTGGGGCCAACGTCCTGACTTTC. Translating gives CASSGTGVSGANVLTF.

The chain couples TRBV29-1 to TRBJ1-2, with D possibly matching TRBD1 (6 bases). Germline values: CDR1 SQVTM, CDR2 ANQGSEA. The CDR3 runs to 12 residues. V was cut by 7 bases and J by 5 bases, with 14 bases left in between. Written as DNA, the CDR3 is TGCAGCGGCGGGGGGCAGGGATATGGCTACACCTTC. This sequence encodes CSGGGQGYGYTF. Together with reference TRBV29-1 and TRBJ1-2, the CDR3 gives the full variable domain: SAVISQKPSRDICQRGTSLTIQCQVDSQVTMMFWYRQQPGQSLTLIATANQGSEATYESGFVIDKFPISRPNLTFSTLTVSNMSPEDSSIYLCSGGGQGYGYTFGSGTRLTVV.

V usage is TRBV7-3 and J usage is TRBJ2-3, with 7 bases lining up with TRBD2. The trim removed 0 bases at V and 1 base at J, leaving 4 bases unmatched. From germline, CDR1 is SGHTA and CDR2 FQGTGA. This CDR3 has 16 amino acids. The CDR3 reads CASSLTGGGRTDTQYF. Written as DNA, the CDR3 is TGTGCCAGCAGCTTAACGGGCGGGGGACGCACAGATACGCAGTATTTT. The full variable domain, completed using reference TRBV7-3 and TRBJ2-3, is GAGVSQTPSNKVTEKGKYVELRCDPISGHTALYWYRQSLGQGPEFLIYFQGTGAADDSGLPNDRFFAVRPEGSVSTLKIQRTERGDSAVYLCASSLTGGGRTDTQYFGPGTRLTVL.

The chain links TRBV2 to TRBJ2-3, with D possibly TRBD2 on 6 matching bases. The V gene lost 5 bases and the J gene lost 7 bases, with 25 bases spanning the gap. This CDR3 comprises 17 residues. CDR1 and CDR2 (germline): SNHLY, FYNNEI. The CDR3 DNA follows: TGTGCCAGCAGTACCATAATCGGGGCGGCGGGCGGGAATACGCAGTATTTT. Amino acid sequence: CASSTIIGAAGGNTQYF.

This clone was counted between two and nine times. The chain has TRBV10-3 and TRBJ2-3; TRBD1 aligns across 7 bases. This CDR3 spans 12 amino acids. Germline V gene sequence: CDR1 ENHRY, CDR2 SYGVKD. The V and J ends lost 4 bases and 10 bases, in that order; junction bases with no gene match: 5. The CDR3 is CAISVGGVAQYF. CDR3 coding DNA: TGTGCCATCAGTGTAGGGGGCGTCGCGCAGTATTTT.

V is TRBV10-3 and J is TRBJ2-3; 10 bases agree with TRBD2. J was trimmed by 2 bases and V by 10 bases; bases with no gene match: 9. The CDR3 consists of 15 residues. From germline, CDR1 is ENHRY and CDR2 SYGVKD. In DNA form, the CDR3 reads TGTGCCACCGACCCTAGCGGGGGCCCCACAGATACGCAGTATTTT. This encodes CATDPSGGPTDTQYF.

The chain links TRBV2 to TRBJ2-3; TRBD2 agrees at 9 bases. Germline values: CDR1 SNHLY, CDR2 FYNNEI. This CDR3 comprises 15 residues. J gave up 4 bases and V 8 bases, and 10 bases lay outside the gene matches. The CDR3: CASSEVVAGADTQYF. CDR3 sequence (DNA): TGTGCCAGCTCTGAGGTGGTAGCGGGGGCAGATACGCAGTATTTT.

This clone was recorded once. V gene TRBV28 combines with J gene TRBJ2-7, with 10 bases lining up with TRBD2. CDR1 and CDR2 (germline): MDHEN, SYDVKM. The CDR3 covers 16 residues. J lost 5 bases, V lost 5 bases, and 12 bases had no gene match. Here the CDR3 DNA reads TGTGCCAGCAGTGCACCAAGCGGGAGGGCCGGAGACGAGCAGTACTTC. Protein sequence: CASSAPSGRAGDEQYF.

The chain has TRBV28 and TRBJ1-5, with D uncertain. Germline V CDR1 and CDR2: MDHEN, SYDVKM. The length of the CDR3 is 11 residues. Between the trimmed V and J ends, which lost 8 bases and 11 bases, there was a span of 13 bases. The CDR3 DNA is TGTGCCAGCGGCCCGGGGAGGGCCCAGCATTTT. It yields the protein CASGPGRAQHF. Combining the CDR3 with reference TRBV28 and TRBJ1-5 gives the whole variable domain DVKVTQSSRYLVKRTGEKVFLECVQDMDHENMFWYRQDPGLGLRLIYFSYDVKMKEKGDIPEGYSVSREKKERFSLILESASTNQTSMYLCASGPGRAQHFGDGTRLSIL.

V usage is TRBV16 and J usage is TRBJ2-7; TRBD2 is a possible D gene (5 bases). This CDR3 is 15 amino acids long. Looked up from germline, CDR1 is KGHSY and CDR2 is FQNENV. V was trimmed by 2 bases and J by 0 bases, leaving 11 bases between them. CDR3 bases: TGTGCCAGCAGCCAAACCCGTGGGAGCTCCTACGAGCAGTACTTC. Translation: CASSQTRGSSYEQYF.

The chain links TRBV29-1 to TRBJ2-1; 12 bases align to TRBD2. Germline-derived CDR1 and CDR2 are SQVTM and ANQGSEA. This CDR3 is built from 15 residues. Trimming took 4 bases from V and 4 from J; bases not matched to a gene: 5. DNA for the CDR3: TGCAGCGTTGTTCCTCTAGCGGGAGGGTACAATGAGCAGTTCTTC. It yields the protein CSVVPLAGGYNEQFF.